This passage covers 29 T cell receptor beta chains from one sample sequenced in a study of T cells after yellow fever vaccination. TCRdb itself ran the 5' RACE reads through MiXCR, one entry per CDR3 protein. The sample carries more than 450,000 distinct CDR3 sequences, 21% recorded once. The specimen comprised PBMCs, sampled about 20 days after the first yellow fever vaccination. These receptors came from a young man who received the YFV17D yellow fever vaccine.

This sequence joins TRBV20-1 and TRBJ2-1, with D tentatively TRBD2 (7 bases). Germline values: CDR1 DFQATT, CDR2 SNEGSKA (reference sequence). This CDR3 is 16 amino acids long. V was shortened by 6 bases and J by 2 bases, with 20 bases between the two germline ends. The DNA of the CDR3 is TGCAGTGCCCCGGGAACGGGGGCGGGGGCCTACAATGAGCAGTTCTTC. Translation: CSAPGTGAGAYNEQFF.

This clonotype has a handful of counts. V is TRBV12-3 or TRBV12-4 and J is TRBJ1-2; D is unresolved. V gave up 3 bases and J gave up 3 bases, with 11 bases separating them. This CDR3 is 14 amino acids long. CDR3 sequence reads: CASSFVALYYGYTF. CDR3 nucleotides: TGTGCCAGCAGTTTCGTCGCTTTATACTATGGCTACACCTTC.

The chain is built from TRBV2 and TRBJ2-7, with 13 positions matching TRBD2. J was trimmed by 4 bases and V by 1 base; bases with no gene match: 4. Germline CDR1 reads SNHLY; CDR2 reads FYNNEI. The length of the CDR3 is 16 residues. The CDR3 DNA is TGTGCCAGCAGTGAAGGGGGGACTAGCGGGATTTACGAGCAGTACTTC. It specifies CASSEGGTSGIYEQYF. Full variable domain (rest looked up from reference TRBV2 and TRBJ2-7): EPEVTQTPSHQVTQMGQEVILRCVPISNHLYFYWYRQILGQKVEFLVSFYNNEISEKSEIFDDQFSVERPDGSNFTLKIRSTKLEDSAMYFCASSEGGTSGIYEQYFGPGTRLTVT.

The chain is built from TRBV4-2 and TRBJ1-2; TRBD1 is a possible D gene (5 bases). Germline-derived CDR1 and CDR2 are LGHNA and YNFKEQ. This CDR3 has 15 residues. The V end was cut by 1 base, the J end by 5 bases, with 14 bases between. CDR3 loop: CASSQGTAREYGYTF. The CDR3 region has the DNA TGTGCCAGCAGCCAAGGGACGGCCAGGGAATATGGCTACACCTTC.

This rearrangement joins TRBV18 to TRBJ1-1; D not certain. The germline V gene encodes CDR1 KGHSH and CDR2 LQKENI. With 2 bases removed from V and 4 bases from J, the gap between germline ends came to 11 bases. The CDR3 loop spans 14 amino acids. The DNA of the CDR3 is TGTGCCAGCTCACCAATGCGGGAAGGCACTGAAGCTTTCTTT. Its protein product is CASSPMREGTEAFF. The full variable domain, rest sourced from reference TRBV18 and TRBJ1-1, is NAGVMQNPRHLVRRRGQEARLRCSPMKGHSHVYWYRQLPEEGLKFMVYLQKENIIDESGMPKERFSAEFPKEGPSILRIQQVVRGDSAAYFCASSPMREGTEAFFGQGTRLTVV.

This clonotype has more than one count but fewer than ten. The chain links TRBV20-1 to TRBJ2-1; D unresolved. V shed 3 bases and J shed 0 bases, with 12 bases lying between them. This CDR3 comprises 15 residues. Germline loops: CDR1 DFQATT, CDR2 SNEGSKA (reference sequence). CDR3 in amino acids: CSASRFESSYNEQFF. CDR3 nucleotides: TGCAGTGCTAGCCGATTTGAGAGCTCCTACAATGAGCAGTTCTTC.

The chain joins TRBV24-1 to TRBJ2-3; D possibly corresponds to TRBD1 (5 bases). The CDR3 has 18 amino acids. V dropped 2 bases and J dropped 0 bases, with 17 bases sitting between them. CDR1 KGHDR and CDR2 SFDVKD come from the germline V gene. The CDR3 is CATSDSLLGLRSTDTQYF. In DNA form, the CDR3 reads TGTGCCACCAGTGATTCCCTCTTGGGGCTTCGCAGCACAGATACGCAGTATTTT.

The chain joins TRBV9 to TRBJ1-1; D gene ambiguous. CDR1 SGDLS and CDR2 YYNGEE come from the germline V gene. The CDR3 totals 15 residues. Trimming pared 0 bases from V and 0 bases from J, leaving 9 bases between. CDR3 bases: TGTGCCAGCAGCGTAGATGGGGTCATGAACACTGAAGCTTTCTTT. Translating it yields CASSVDGVMNTEAFF.

Here the CDR3 DNA reads TGTGCCAGCAGTTACACAGATCCCTGGTCGGGCTACACCTTC. Its protein is CASSYTDPWSGYTF. The genes are TRBV6-5 and TRBJ1-2; D gene uncertain. CDR1 and CDR2 from the germline V gene are MNHEY and SVGAGI. Trimming removed 2 bases from V and 8 bases from J, with 15 bases in between. CDR3 length equals 14 residues.

The chain's CDR3 is CSAREGLAVGKQYV. CDR3 nucleotides: TGCAGTGCTAGGGAGGGACTAGCGGTTGGCAAGCAGTACGTC. The chain uses TRBV20-1 and TRBJ2-7; TRBD2 agrees at 11 bases. Unmatched junction bases numbered 9, after V lost 3 bases and J lost 8 bases. The V gene's germline CDR1 is DFQATT and CDR2 SNEGSKA (reference sequence). The CDR3 has 14 residues.

The sample holds many counts of this clonotype. The J gene is TRBJ2-7, the V gene TRBV20-1; 10 nucleotides agree with TRBD2. J was trimmed by 2 bases and V by 4 bases; bases with no gene match: 8. Germline-derived CDR1 and CDR2 are DFQATT and SNEGSKA (reference sequence). This CDR3 is 15 amino acids long. CDR3 DNA sequence: TGCAGTGCTACTATAGCGGGGGGCTTTGCCTACGAGCAGTACGTC. Translation gives CSATIAGGFAYEQYV.

This CDR3 reads CASSVGTRSHNEQFF. The CDR3 bases are TGTGCCAGCAGTGTTGGGACTCGCAGTCACAATGAGCAGTTCTTC. The rearrangement links TRBV6-4 to TRBJ2-1, with D maybe TRBD2 (6 bases). V was shortened by 4 bases and J by 5 bases, with 15 bases between the two germline ends. Germline CDR1 MRHNA, CDR2 SNTAGT. CDR3 size: 15 residues.

The chain has TRBV7-3 and TRBJ2-2; possibly TRBD2 for D (7 bases). Germline V gene data show CDR1 as SGHTA and CDR2 as FQGTGA. V lost 3 bases and J lost 1, with 12 bases in between. CDR3 length equals 16 residues. CDR3 region: CASSFSGGMNTGELFF. DNA of the CDR3: TGTGCCAGCAGCTTCTCGGGGGGCATGAACACCGGGGAGCTGTTTTTT.

The chain is built from TRBV20-1 and TRBJ1-2, with D possibly matching TRBD1 (5 bases). Looked up from germline, CDR1 is DFQATT and CDR2 is SNEGSKA (reference sequence). The V gene lost 6 bases and the J gene lost 0 bases, with 11 bases spanning the gap. The CDR3 is 13 residues long. In DNA form, the CDR3 reads TGCAGTGCCTCCCCCAGGGCTAACTATGGCTACACCTTC. Its translation is CSASPRANYGYTF.

V and J are TRBV9 and TRBJ2-1; tentative D call: TRBD2 (6 bases). Germline V gives CDR1 SGDLS, CDR2 YYNGEE. The germline V and J ends were trimmed by 4 bases and 10 bases, with 15 bases remaining between them. The CDR3 spans 13 residues. The CDR3 coding sequence is TGTGCCAGCAGCCAACCTGATGGAGGGGAGCAGTTCTTC. Amino acid sequence: CASSQPDGGEQFF.

In this sample, this clonotype turned up a few times. This chain links TRBV7-3 with TRBJ2-5, with D perhaps matching TRBD2 (5 bases). Trimming took 1 base from V and 5 from J, leaving 14 bases between them. The CDR3 totals 15 residues. Per the germline V gene, CDR1 is SGHTA and CDR2 is FQGTGA. The CDR3 is CASSLNTGTGETQYF. The CDR3 nucleotides are TGTGCCAGCAGCTTAAATACGGGAACTGGCGAGACCCAGTACTTC.

This clonotype was seen a few times. V usage is TRBV7-9 and J usage is TRBJ1-2; D ambiguous. Trimming cost V 2 bases and J 8 bases, with 12 bases left between them. The CDR3 has 13 residues. The V gene's germline CDR1 is SEHNR and CDR2 FQNEAQ (reference sequence). The CDR3: CASSLYSDVGYTF. In DNA, the CDR3 is TGTGCCAGCAGCTTATATTCTGACGTAGGCTACACCTTC.

The chain couples TRBV3-1 to TRBJ2-1; D unresolved. The CDR3 is 14 residues long. Trimming took 1 base from V and 7 from J, leaving 11 bases between them. From germline, CDR1 is LGHDT and CDR2 YNNKEL (reference sequence). The CDR3 region is CASSQAWTQNEQFF. The CDR3 DNA sequence: TGTGCCAGCAGCCAAGCCTGGACCCAAAATGAGCAGTTCTTC.

The CDR3 DNA sequence: TGTGCCAGCAGCGTGGACAGCGGTCCTGAAAAACTGTTTTTT. Amino acid sequence: CASSVDSGPEKLFF. The chain links TRBV9 to TRBJ1-4, with a possible D match to TRBD1 (6 bases). V lost 2 bases, J lost 7 bases, and 12 bases lay in between. The CDR3 is made up of 14 amino acids. Per germline, CDR1 SGDLS and CDR2 YYNGEE.

This clonotype was detected a few times. V is TRBV7-2 and J is TRBJ2-7; no reliable D call. Germline V gives CDR1 SGHTA, CDR2 FQGNSA. This CDR3 spans 13 amino acids. V was trimmed by 3 bases and J by 6 bases, leaving 12 bases between them. The CDR3, as DNA: TGTGCCAGCAGCTTGACTTTTTCGGTCGAGCAGTACTTC. Protein product: CASSLTFSVEQYF.

V is TRBV5-1 and J is TRBJ1-2, with D possibly being TRBD1 (5 bases). Per germline, CDR1 SGHRS and CDR2 YFSETQ. The CDR3 totals 15 residues. The V end lost 2 bases, the J end lost 5 bases, and 16 bases lay between the germline ends. CDR3: CASSFREGRKYGYTF. The CDR3, as DNA: TGCGCCAGCAGCTTTAGGGAGGGGCGAAAGTATGGCTACACCTTC.

The chain is built from TRBV7-2 and TRBJ2-5; no definite D call. CDR1 and CDR2 (germline): SGHTA, FQGNSA. The CDR3 runs to 15 residues. Between the trimmed V and J ends, which lost 2 bases and 0 bases, there was a span of 10 bases. CDR3 nucleotide sequence: TGTGCCAGCAGCTTATTATGGGGTGACCAAGAGACCCAGTACTTC. This sequence encodes CASSLLWGDQETQYF.

This clonotype came up a few times. V and J are TRBV2 and TRBJ2-5; perhaps TRBD2 as D (6 bases). Germline V gene lookup returns CDR1 SNHLY and CDR2 FYNNEI. Trimming removed 2 bases from V and 2 bases from J, with 6 bases in between. The CDR3 length is 13 residues. Here the CDR3 reads CASSERGQETQYF. As DNA, the CDR3 is TGTGCCAGCAGTGAACGGGGGCAAGAGACCCAGTACTTC. Full variable domain (rest looked up from reference TRBV2 and TRBJ2-5): EPEVTQTPSHQVTQMGQEVILRCVPISNHLYFYWYRQILGQKVEFLVSFYNNEISEKSEIFDDQFSVERPDGSNFTLKIRSTKLEDSAMYFCASSERGQETQYFGPGTRLLVL.

This clonotype was seen a few times. This chain links TRBV7-9 with TRBJ2-5; D gene ambiguous. Deletions cut 0 bases from V and 3 bases from J, with 8 bases between. Germline V gene lookup returns CDR1 SEHNR and CDR2 FQNEAQ (reference sequence). The CDR3 extends over 14 amino acids. CDR3 bases: TGTGCCAGCAGCTTAGCGCTACCCGAAGAGACCCAGTACTTC. Translated: CASSLALPEETQYF.

This clonotype was counted between two and nine times. This chain connects TRBV10-1 to TRBJ2-7; D is unresolved. CDR1 WNHNN and CDR2 SYGVQD come from the germline V gene (reference sequence). This CDR3 has 13 amino acids. Trimming removed 2 bases at V and 6 bases at J, with 11 bases between. The CDR3 bases are TGCGCCAGCAGTGAGAAGTCTATTGGCGAGCAGTACTTC. Its protein product is CASSEKSIGEQYF.

This clonotype came up a few times. The chain carries TRBV18 and TRBJ1-2; D possibly corresponds to TRBD1 (5 bases). The CDR3 has 15 residues. CDR1 KGHSH and CDR2 LQKENI come from the germline V gene. The germline V and J ends were trimmed by 0 bases and 2 bases, with 10 bases remaining between them. The CDR3 sequence: CASSPPSGMNYGYTF. The CDR3 DNA is TGTGCCAGCTCACCACCATCAGGGATGAACTATGGCTACACCTTC.

The sample holds a few counts of this clonotype. The genes are TRBV7-2 and TRBJ2-5, with a tentative D call TRBD2 (5 bases). The germline V and J ends were trimmed by 5 bases and 5 bases, with 15 bases remaining between them. Germline V CDR1 and CDR2: SGHTA, FQGNSA. This CDR3 spans 14 amino acids. CDR3 nucleotides: TGTGCCAGCAGCCAGGACTGGAATGAGGAGACCCAGTACTTC. Its translation is CASSQDWNEETQYF.

The rearrangement links TRBV7-3 to TRBJ2-3, with 13 bases identical to TRBD2. The CDR3 length is 16 residues. The V gene's germline CDR1 is SGHTA and CDR2 FQGTGA. The V segment lost 5 bases and the J segment 5 bases; nucleotides outside the gene matches: 7. CDR3 protein: CASSPTSGGAGDTQYF. For the CDR3, the DNA is TGTGCCAGCAGCCCCACTAGCGGGGGGGCAGGAGATACGCAGTATTTT.

V gene TRBV12-3 or TRBV12-4 combines with J gene TRBJ2-2, with a tentative D call TRBD1 (5 bases). The germline V and J ends were trimmed by 3 bases and 4 bases, with 9 bases remaining between them. The CDR3 consists of 14 residues. CDR3 coding DNA: TGTGCCAGCAGTTTCAAGGGGCCCACCGGGGAGCTGTTTTTT. It yields the protein CASSFKGPTGELFF.